Shown below are 11 T cell receptor beta chains from a single sample sequenced in a study of human T cells and chemical hapten exposure. Time point indicated: patch test 3, about 24 weeks after DPC sensitization. Treatment of the sample: therapeutic diphenylcyclopropenone sensitization with weekly scalp DPC. From the RACE reads, TCRdb called clonotypes with MiXCR, one entry per CDR3 protein. The table lists 85,000 to 100,000 distinct CDR3 sequences, less than 35% of them singletons, with about 9.4% in the top ten. The specimen was whole blood, collected in connection with sensitization to the hapten diphenylcyclopropenone (DPC). Source of these receptors: a man between 35 and 55 years old with alopecia areata. Some clones in this sample may be carry-over from other donors' samples.

This clonotype was seen a few times. The chain couples TRBV20-1 to TRBJ2-3, with 8 bases matching TRBD2. Germline CDR1 and CDR2: DFQATT and SNEGSKA (reference sequence). The CDR3 is 14 amino acids. Unmatched junction bases numbered 5, after V lost 0 bases and J lost 6 bases. The chain's CDR3 is CSARDRGGPDTQYF. CDR3 nucleotides: TGCAGTGCTAGAGATCGGGGGGGGCCCGATACGCAGTATTTT.

This chain connects TRBV4-3 to TRBJ2-2; D not resolved. Germline-derived CDR1 and CDR2 are LGHNA and YSLEER. This CDR3 has 12 residues. V shed 4 bases and J shed 3 bases, with 3 bases lying between them. Written as DNA, the CDR3 is TGCGCCAGCAGCCTGGACACCGGGGAGCTGTTTTTT. Translating gives CASSLDTGELFF.

The chain has TRBV27 and TRBJ1-6; 9 bases align to TRBD1. Germline trimming cut 5 bases from V and 8 bases from J; bases unmatched to any gene: 4. Germline CDR1 MNHEY, CDR2 SMNVEV (reference sequence). This CDR3 region has 14 residues. The CDR3 nucleotides are TGTGCCAGCAGTCCCTGGACAGGGGATTCACCCCTCCACTTT. Its protein product is CASSPWTGDSPLHF.

J is TRBJ1-1 and V is TRBV7-2, with TRBD1 identical over 7 bases. The CDR3 contains 14 residues. J was trimmed by 6 bases and V by 6 bases; bases with no gene match: 10. Per the germline V gene, CDR1 is SGHTA and CDR2 is FQGNSA. CDR3 nucleotides: TGTGCCAGCAGGCCAACAGGGGCGGGGGCTGAAGCTTTCTTT. It specifies CASRPTGAGAEAFF.

This clonotype has only a few counts. The chain is built from TRBV28 and TRBJ2-5, with 7 bases aligning to TRBD1. The CDR3 consists of 14 residues. V lost 7 bases, J lost 2 bases, and 7 bases stayed unmatched. Per the germline V gene, CDR1 is MDHEN and CDR2 is SYDVKM. The CDR3 nucleotides read TGTGCCAGCATTGAACAGGGGTGGCAAGAGACCCAGTACTTC. This codes for CASIEQGWQETQYF.

This chain links TRBV9 with TRBJ2-5, with 7 bases lining up with TRBD1. Unmatched junction bases numbered 6, after V lost 2 bases and J lost 2 bases. The CDR3 is 15 amino acids. Germline values: CDR1 SGDLS, CDR2 YYNGEE. The CDR3 loop is CASSVTGEQQETQYF. Written as DNA, the CDR3 is TGTGCCAGCAGCGTTACAGGGGAGCAACAAGAGACCCAGTACTTC.

This clonotype has just a few counts. The gene calls are TRBV3-1 and TRBJ2-3; 8 bases align to TRBD1. Germline V lookup: CDR1 LGHDT, CDR2 YNNKEL (reference sequence). The length of the CDR3 is 18 residues. Trimming took 2 bases from V and 6 from J; bases not matched to a gene: 16. The CDR3 DNA reads TGTGCCAGCAGCCAAATCGGACAGGGAATATGGAGGGGGGATACGCAGTATTTT. Amino acids: CASSQIGQGIWRGDTQYF.

The chain uses TRBV6-5 and TRBJ2-7; TRBD1 aligns across 7 bases. V lost 2 bases to trimming and J lost 4 bases; unmatched junction nucleotides: 8. Germline V gives CDR1 MNHEY, CDR2 SVGAGI. The CDR3 is made up of 15 amino acids. DNA of the CDR3: TGTGCCAGCAGTTACGGCAGGGGGATAACATACGAGCAGTACTTC. Protein sequence: CASSYGRGITYEQYF.

Remarks on this clonotype: One base away lies a much larger clone, so this may be a sequencing read error. It is likely a read error, because the conserved phenylalanine at the end of the CDR3 is missing. The V gene is TRBV7-2, the J gene TRBJ2-3, with TRBD2 matching 10 bases. J was trimmed by 0 bases and V by 2 bases; bases with no gene match: 8. The germline gives CDR1 SGHTA, CDR2 FQGNSA. The CDR3 is 18 amino acids. The CDR3 coding sequence is TGTGCCAGCAGCTTATGGAGGACTAGCGGTACTAGCACAGATACGCAGTATTTG. The encoded protein is CASSLWRTSGTSTDTQYL.

In its sample, this clonotype was seen a few times. The rearrangement joins TRBV7-8 to TRBJ2-3, with D hard to call. Trimming pared 3 bases from V and 3 bases from J, leaving 13 bases between. This CDR3 comprises 15 residues. Germline CDR1 is SGHVS and CDR2 is FQNEAQ. The CDR3 loop is CASSFRPIGTDTQYF. The CDR3, as DNA: TGTGCCAGCAGCTTCCGGCCCATTGGGACAGATACGCAGTATTTT. Using reference TRBV7-8 and TRBJ2-3 for the parts outside the CDR3, the full variable domain is GAGVSQSPRYKVAKRGQDVALRCDPISGHVSLFWYQQALGQGPEFLTYFQNEAQLDKSGLPSDRFFAERPEGSVSTLKIQRTQQEDSAVYLCASSFRPIGTDTQYFGPGTRLTVL.

This clonotype turned up a few times. This sequence joins TRBV12-3 or TRBV12-4 and TRBJ2-3; 14 positions agree with TRBD2. V shed 5 bases and J 1 base; nucleotides not matched to a gene: 8. The CDR3 length is 18 residues. The CDR3 spells CASSVQETSGGGTDTQYF. CDR3 bases: TGTGCCAGCAGTGTCCAGGAGACTAGCGGGGGGGGCACAGATACGCAGTATTTT.